This is a list of T cell receptor beta chains from one sample in a study of monozygotic twins with inflammatory bowel disease. TCRdb reworked the 5' RACE reads into one entry per CDR3 protein, no DNA. Here the sample table reports about 140,000 distinct CDR3 sequences. Sequenced input: blood. The receptor set was obtained from a human donor with ulcerative colitis or Crohn's disease, or a healthy co-twin of an affected twin (not recorded which). CDR3s include the opening cysteine and the closing phenylalanine or tryptophan.

TRBJ1-5	TRBV20-1	CSARIAGNGNQPQHF
TRBJ2-7	TRBV4-3	CASSQDRGGWEQYF
TRBJ2-4	TRBV12-3/TRBV12-4	CASSPARSAKNIQYF
TRBJ2-1	TRBV7-8	CASSSHKGQGVINEQFF
TRBJ1-5	TRBV3-1	CASSHRGTFGSNQPQHF
TRBJ2-5	TRBV9	CASSAPARQETQYF
TRBJ1-2	TRBV5-1	CASSGGQGENYGYTF
TRBJ2-2	TRBV5-1	CASSSHDSTGELFF
TRBJ1-2	TRBV28	CASSLAGRKDPKRGYTF
TRBJ2-7	TRBV5-6	CASSWTFSYEQYF
TRBJ1-3	TRBV7-9	CASSLQGKGNTIYF
TRBJ1-1	TRBV7-2	CASSLGTGIMNTEAFF
TRBJ2-1	TRBV5-4	CASSPRRDHEQFF
TRBJ2-7	TRBV18	CASSPPKGESSYEQYF
TRBJ2-5	TRBV6-2/TRBV6-3	CASSYDRETQYF
TRBJ2-7	TRBV7-6	CASSLASGTSGAWSYEQYF
TRBJ1-3	TRBV7-2	CASSSSTGPSGNTIYF